This T cell receptor (beta chain) was found in a study of patients and donors after allogeneic stem cell transplantation. TCRdb re-analysed the RT-PCR reads in MiXCR, keeping a single row per CDR3 protein. The sample carries about a million distinct CDR3 sequences, more than 15% recorded once. Deletions cut 4 bases from V and 4 bases from J, with 18 bases between. The CDR3 sequence is 15 residues long. Per the germline V gene, CDR1 is SGHRS and CDR2 is YFSETQ. This clonotype was obtained from a human donor who was either an allogeneic HSCT recipient or a stem cell or donor lymphocyte infusion donor (not recorded which). It is not recorded whose cells these are; they may come from a transplant donor. The sequencing input was blood, either unsorted or a sorted T cell fraction (not recorded which). The chain uses TRBV5-1 and TRBJ2-7; D gene unclear. The CDR3 DNA is TGCGCCAGCAGCCCGACCCTTCAGAATAGTTACGAGCAGTACTTC. The encoded protein is CASSPTLQNSYEQYF. The whole variable domain, remainder taken from reference TRBV5-1 and TRBJ2-7, is KAGVTQTPRYLIKTRGQQVTLSCSPISGHRSVSWYQQTPGQGLQFLFEYFSETQRNKGNFPGRFSGRQFSNSRSEMNVSTLELGDSALYLCASSPTLQNSYEQYFGPGTRLTVT.